This TCR beta chain originates from a study of blood T cell repertoires in COVID-19. This clone was seen a handful of times. Trimming shortened V by 0 bases and J by 7 bases, and 10 bases separated the two germline ends. Per germline, CDR1 SGHRS and CDR2 YFSETQ. The CDR3 runs 14 residues. Sequencing used immunoSEQ multiplex PCR; TCRdb keeps in-frame clones, though not all of them. The sample shows tens of thousands of clones, 73% of them seen only once. The chain carries TRBV5-1 and TRBJ2-2, with D possibly TRBD1 on 5 matching bases. The TCR sequence derives from a woman aged 45-65 years with active or convalescent COVID-19. The sample consisted of peripheral blood. The CDR3: CASSLDRLGGELFF. The CDR3 DNA reads as TGCGCCAGCAGCTTGGACAGGCTCGGCGGGGAGCTGTTTTTT. The full variable domain, in which reference TRBV5-1 and TRBJ2-2 provide the parts outside the CDR3, is KAGVTQTPRYLIKTRGQQVTLSCSPISGHRSVSWYQQTPGQGLQFLFEYFSETQRNKGNFPGRFSGRQFSNSRSEMNVSTLELGDSALYLCASSLDRLGGELFFGEGSRLTVL.